This TCR beta chain was captured by sequencing in a study of T cells in Graves' hyperthyroidism and ophthalmopathy. Findings of the study overall: Peripheral blood also featured most of the thyroid clonotypes expanded above 0.001.

The CDR3 has 15 amino acids. In germline, CDR1 is LNHDA, CDR2 SQIVND (reference sequence). V was clipped by 5 bases and J by 4 bases; unmatched bases: 7. This clonotype has only one observation. Its antigen is still unknown. Authors of the study amplified TCR beta CDR3 regions from RNA transcripts. A first-round RT-PCR of the TCR CDR3 used the HTBI primer set. One entry per CDR3 protein, called by TCRdb with MiXCR from the multiplex PCR reads. The data contain hundreds of thousands of distinct CDR3 sequences, roughly 45% of them singletons. This TCR was sampled from an adult man with Graves' disease, either hyperthyroidism or ophthalmopathy (not recorded which). The chain links TRBV19 to TRBJ1-5; 8 bases are a match to TRBD1. The sample consisted of peripheral blood or thyroid tissue (not recorded which). CDR3 sequence: CASSQTGALNQPQHF. DNA for the CDR3: TGTGCCAGTAGTCAGACAGGGGCGCTTAATCAGCCCCAGCATTTT. The complete variable domain, with remaining parts taken from reference TRBV19 and TRBJ1-5, reads DGGITQSPKYLFRKEGQNVTLSCEQNLNHDAMYWYRQDPGQGLRLIYYSQIVNDFQKGDIAEGYSVSREKKESFPLTVTSAQKNPTAFYLCASSQTGALNQPQHFGDGTRLSIL.